The 29 T cell receptor beta chains presented below share a single source sample, sequenced in a study of CD8+ T cells in alopecia areata. Extracted RNA was reverse transcribed, and the resulting cDNA served as sequencing template. The method was immunoSEQ multiplex PCR; TCRdb's version includes in-frame clones alone and lacks a portion of them. The sample records over 90,000 clones, 45% to 60% being singletons. Sequenced input: CD4+ T cells sorted from blood. Source of these receptors: a human donor in good health.

This clone was counted between two and nine times. This chain joins TRBV19 and TRBJ1-2; D remains unclear. This CDR3 contains 14 residues. The germline gives CDR1 LNHDA, CDR2 SQIVND (reference sequence). The ends were cut back, 10 bases at V and 0 bases at J, with 15 bases in the middle. In nucleotides, the CDR3 is TGTGCCACCCATCGCGGATCCGCTAACTATGGCTACACCTTC. It specifies CATHRGSANYGYTF.

The rearrangement uses TRBV27 and TRBJ2-4; no clear D. The length of the CDR3 is 14 residues. The germline CDR1 and CDR2 sequences are MNHEY and SMNVEV (reference sequence). V was clipped by 5 bases and J by 8 bases, with 16 bases between them. For the CDR3, the DNA is TGTGCCAGCAGTGGTTTTGGAGCGCTCCACATTCAGTACTTC. Translating gives CASSGFGALHIQYF.

This chain uses TRBV10-1 with TRBJ2-5; TRBD1 matches 11 bases. V was pared by 2 bases and J by 3 bases, with 8 bases of the junction left unmatched. The CDR3 runs to 17 residues. The germline CDR1 and CDR2 sequences are WNHNN and SYGVQD (reference sequence). In nucleotides, the CDR3 is TGCGCCAGCAGTGAGCCCGGGACAGGGGGGCCTGAAGAGACCCAGTACTTC. This gives the protein CASSEPGTGGPEETQYF.

The chain couples TRBV25-1 to TRBJ1-6; tentative D call: TRBD1 (5 bases). Per germline, CDR1 MGHDK and CDR2 SYGVNS. The CDR3 contains 14 residues. The V end was cut by 6 bases, the J end by 10 bases, with 16 bases between. The CDR3 sequence: CASRRGTQGSPLHF. The CDR3 nucleotides read TGTGCCAGCAGGCGGGGGACCCAGGGATCACCCCTCCACTTT. The whole variable domain, filled in from reference TRBV25-1 and TRBJ1-6, reads EADIYQTPRYLVIGTGKKITLECSQTMGHDKMYWYQQDPGMELHLIHYSYGVNSTEKGDLSSESTVSRIRTEHFPLTLESARPSHTSQYLCASRRGTQGSPLHFGNGTRLTVT.

CDR3 in amino acids: CAWSLTYSGNTIYF. The CDR3 DNA is TGTGCCTGGAGTCTGACGTACTCTGGAAACACCATATATTTT. This chain uses TRBV30 with TRBJ1-3; D gene uncertain. The CDR3 loop spans 14 amino acids. V dropped 2 bases and J dropped 0 bases, with 8 bases sitting between them. CDR1 is GTSNPN and CDR2 is SVGIG in the germline V gene (reference sequence).

This clone was detected only once. The rearrangement joins TRBV5-1 to TRBJ1-1, with D maybe TRBD1 (5 bases). CDR3 length: 16 residues. Germline V gene lookup returns CDR1 SGHRS and CDR2 YFSETQ. V was pared by 3 bases and J by 2 bases, with 17 bases between. Written as DNA, the CDR3 is TGCGCCAGCAGCTCTAATCCCGGACAACTTAACACTGAAGCTTTCTTT. It encodes CASSSNPGQLNTEAFF. The whole variable domain, filled in from reference TRBV5-1 and TRBJ1-1, reads KAGVTQTPRYLIKTRGQQVTLSCSPISGHRSVSWYQQTPGQGLQFLFEYFSETQRNKGNFPGRFSGRQFSNSRSEMNVSTLELGDSALYLCASSSNPGQLNTEAFFGQGTRLTVV.

The chain has TRBV29-1 and TRBJ2-7; D unresolved. Germline V gene data show CDR1 as SQVTM and CDR2 as ANQGSEA. V lost 4 bases, J lost 0 bases, and 10 bases lay in between. There are 13 residues in the CDR3. The CDR3 spells CSVAHRSSYEQYF. DNA of the CDR3: TGCAGCGTTGCCCACCGCAGCTCCTACGAGCAGTACTTC.

The rearrangement links TRBV29-1 to TRBJ1-4; 7 bases fit TRBD1. Per the germline V gene, CDR1 is SQVTM and CDR2 is ANQGSEA. V shed 6 bases, J shed 11 bases, and the junction held 9 bases outside the gene matches. The CDR3 is 12 residues long. CDR3 residues: CSVSAGGLKLFF. The CDR3 coding sequence is TGCAGCGTGTCGGCAGGGGGTTTGAAACTGTTTTTT.

The chain is built from TRBV5-1 and TRBJ2-2; 7 bases align to TRBD1. This CDR3 is 13 amino acids long. V dropped 4 bases and J dropped 6; count of bases not matched to a gene: 3. Germline V gene sequence: CDR1 SGHRS, CDR2 YFSETQ. The CDR3 sequence: CASSPQGAGELFF. CDR3 sequence (DNA): TGCGCCAGCAGCCCCCAGGGGGCCGGGGAGCTGTTTTTT. The full variable domain, completed using reference TRBV5-1 and TRBJ2-2, is KAGVTQTPRYLIKTRGQQVTLSCSPISGHRSVSWYQQTPGQGLQFLFEYFSETQRNKGNFPGRFSGRQFSNSRSEMNVSTLELGDSALYLCASSPQGAGELFFGEGSRLTVL.

The chain links TRBV9 to TRBJ2-1, with 7 bases lining up with TRBD1. The germline gives CDR1 SGDLS, CDR2 YYNGEE. CDR3 length equals 15 residues. V gave up 2 bases and J gave up 0 bases; unmatched junction bases: 2. The DNA for the CDR3 is TGTGCCAGCAGCGTGGGACAGAGCTCCTACAATGAGCAGTTCTTC. It encodes CASSVGQSSYNEQFF.

V gene TRBV6-1 combines with J gene TRBJ1-5, with D perhaps matching TRBD1 (6 bases). The V and J ends lost 1 base and 2 bases respectively, with 9 bases between them. CDR1 is MNHNS and CDR2 is SASEGT in the germline V gene. The CDR3 covers 15 residues. The CDR3 region is CASSEVNRGNQPQHF. Here the CDR3 DNA reads TGTGCCAGCAGTGAAGTCAACAGGGGCAATCAGCCCCAGCATTTT.

The chain couples TRBV19 to TRBJ1-1; possible D gene TRBD1, 5 bases. The CDR3 covers 15 residues. Per germline, CDR1 LNHDA and CDR2 SQIVND (reference sequence). V lost 6 bases to trimming and J lost 3 bases, with 17 bases between them. In DNA, the CDR3 is TGTGCCAGTAGATCCCAGGGCGGAGAGCACACTGAAGCTTTCTTT. Its translation: CASRSQGGEHTEAFF.

This clone was observed a handful of times. The rearrangement uses TRBV7-2 and TRBJ2-3, with 10 nucleotides matching TRBD2. Germline V gives CDR1 SGHTA, CDR2 FQGNSA. V lost 5 bases and J lost 4; bases outside the gene matches: 6. CDR3 size: 15 residues. Written as DNA, the CDR3 is TGTGCCAGCAGCGCCAGCGGGGGGGCTGCAGATACGCAGTATTTT. This sequence encodes CASSASGGAADTQYF.

This rearrangement joins TRBV5-1 to TRBJ2-3; D unresolved. The CDR3 has 14 residues. Looked up from germline, CDR1 is SGHRS and CDR2 is YFSETQ. Trimming took off 4 bases at V and 2 bases at J, with 11 bases between the two ends. The CDR3 bases are TGCGCCAGCAGCCTAATGACCGTCACAGATACGCAGTATTTT. Protein product: CASSLMTVTDTQYF.

CDR3 DNA: TGCGCCACCGGGACAAGCCCCTTCGAGCAGTACTTC. Its translation is CATGTSPFEQYF. The chain links TRBV10-2 to TRBJ2-7; D may be TRBD1 (6 bases). The length of the CDR3 is 12 residues. Germline V gives CDR1 WSHSY, CDR2 SAAADI. Trimming took off 10 bases at V and 6 bases at J, with 16 bases between the two ends.

The chain employs TRBV28 and TRBJ1-2; 8 bases map to TRBD1. The CDR3 is 15 residues long. Germline V gives CDR1 MDHEN, CDR2 SYDVKM. Trimming removed 5 bases from V and 6 bases from J; junction bases left unmatched: 11. CDR3 loop: CASSRTSTGENGYTF. As DNA, the CDR3 is TGTGCCAGCAGTCGAACCTCGACAGGGGAGAATGGCTACACCTTC.

This chain links TRBV7-9 with TRBJ1-6; the D is unclear. The CDR3 loop spans 18 amino acids. Per germline, CDR1 SEHNR and CDR2 FQNEAQ (reference sequence). Trimming removed 4 bases at V and 2 bases at J, with 18 bases between. The CDR3 DNA reads TGTGCCAGCAGCTCCCGGGGAGGGCAGATTCCCTATAATTCACCCCTCCACTTT. Protein sequence: CASSSRGGQIPYNSPLHF.

The chain couples TRBV7-2 to TRBJ1-6; D is possibly TRBD1 (6 bases). Trimming shortened V by 5 bases and J by 7 bases, and 15 bases separated the two germline ends. The CDR3 runs to 15 residues. The germline V gene encodes CDR1 SGHTA and CDR2 FQGNSA. CDR3 amino acids: CASSARTATNSPLHF. The CDR3 DNA is TGTGCCAGCAGCGCGCGGACAGCAACGAATTCACCCCTCCACTTT.

This chain uses TRBV7-2 with TRBJ1-6, with 10 bases fitting TRBD1. The germline V gene encodes CDR1 SGHTA and CDR2 FQGNSA. The CDR3 runs to 15 residues. The junction had 6 bases not matched to a gene; V was cut back by 5 bases and J by 8 bases. Here the CDR3 DNA reads TGTGCCAGCAGCCCTTGGACAGGGGGACATTCACCCCTCCACTTT. It translates to CASSPWTGGHSPLHF.

The chain employs TRBV28 and TRBJ1-1; unclear D gene. Trimming shortened V by 3 bases and J by 4 bases, and 6 bases separated the two germline ends. The CDR3 contains 12 residues. Germline-derived CDR1 and CDR2 are MDHEN and SYDVKM. The CDR3 nucleotides are TGTGCCAGCAGTTTGATAGGCACTGAAGCTTTCTTT. Its protein is CASSLIGTEAFF. Variable domain in full (rest from reference TRBV28 and TRBJ1-1): DVKVTQSSRYLVKRTGEKVFLECVQDMDHENMFWYRQDPGLGLRLIYFSYDVKMKEKGDIPEGYSVSREKKERFSLILESASTNQTSMYLCASSLIGTEAFFGQGTRLTVV.

The chain is built from TRBV20-1 and TRBJ1-2, with TRBD1 matching over 7 bases. Looked up from germline, CDR1 is DFQATT and CDR2 is SNEGSKA (reference sequence). The CDR3 has 11 amino acids. V gave up 4 bases and J gave up 8 bases; unmatched junction bases: 4. CDR3 DNA: TGCAGTGCTAACCAGGGGGTCGGCTACACCTTC. Protein: CSANQGVGYTF.

The J gene is TRBJ2-6, the V gene TRBV30; D not certain. Germline V CDR1 and CDR2: GTSNPN, SVGIG (reference sequence). Trimming cost V 2 bases and J 2 bases, with 7 bases left between them. The CDR3 is made up of 14 amino acids. The CDR3 region has the DNA TGTGCCTGGAGTCGTGGGGCTGGGGCCAACGTCCTGACTTTC. Its protein product is CAWSRGAGANVLTF.

This chain links TRBV30 with TRBJ1-5; D possibly corresponds to TRBD1 (5 bases). The V and J ends lost 0 bases and 0 bases respectively, with 15 bases between them. CDR3 length equals 17 residues. The V gene's germline CDR1 is GTSNPN and CDR2 SVGIG (reference sequence). CDR3 residues: CAWSVLGHPYSNQPQHF. DNA of the CDR3: TGTGCCTGGAGTGTACTAGGACACCCTTATAGCAATCAGCCCCAGCATTTT.

DNA of the CDR3: TGTGCCAGCAGTGAAGTCTATAATTCACCCCTCCACTTT. This codes for CASSEVYNSPLHF. The chain combines TRBV6-1 with TRBJ1-6; D not resolved. The CDR3 is 13 amino acids. The V end lost 1 base, the J end lost 3 bases, and 1 base lay between the germline ends. Germline V CDR1 and CDR2: MNHNS, SASEGT.

The V call is TRBV2, the J call TRBJ2-3; D is unclear. Trimming took 3 bases from V and 6 from J, leaving 7 bases between them. This CDR3 comprises 12 residues. Looked up from germline, CDR1 is SNHLY and CDR2 is FYNNEI. CDR3 in DNA: TGTGCCAGCAGTGACCATGGGGATACGCAGTATTTT. Translation: CASSDHGDTQYF.

In its sample, this clone was seen a few times. The chain joins TRBV13 to TRBJ2-5, with 7 bases matching TRBD2. The ends lost 5 bases at V and 4 bases at J; junction bases unmatched: 4. Germline CDR1 reads PRHDT; CDR2 reads FYEKMQ (reference sequence). The CDR3 is 13 amino acids. The CDR3, as DNA: TGTGCCAGCAGCCCCCGCGGGGGAGAGACCCAGTACTTC. Its translation: CASSPRGGETQYF.

The chain couples TRBV25-1 to TRBJ2-2; TRBD1 agrees at 7 bases. Germline CDR1 and CDR2: MGHDK and SYGVNS. The CDR3 loop spans 14 amino acids. Losses at the gene ends were 7 bases for V and 5 bases for J; bases not matched to a gene: 7. CDR3 region: CASKEGGRTGELFF. The CDR3 nucleotides are TGTGCCAGCAAGGAAGGGGGCCGAACCGGGGAGCTGTTTTTT.

The chain employs TRBV6-5 and TRBJ2-7; D gene unclear. Germline CDR1 reads MNHEY; CDR2 reads SVGAGI. V lost 0 bases to trimming and J lost 7 bases, with 10 bases between them. CDR3 length equals 13 residues. The CDR3 spells CASSYSERREQYF. The DNA for the CDR3 is TGTGCCAGCAGTTACTCGGAGCGCCGTGAGCAGTACTTC.

Here the CDR3 reads CASSFPGEANYGYTF. DNA for the CDR3: TGTGCCAGTAGTTTCCCCGGGGAAGCTAACTATGGCTACACCTTC. V usage is TRBV19 and J usage is TRBJ1-2, with D unclear. Germline V lookup: CDR1 LNHDA, CDR2 SQIVND (reference sequence). Trimming removed 5 bases from V and 0 bases from J, with 13 bases in between. This CDR3 region has 15 residues.